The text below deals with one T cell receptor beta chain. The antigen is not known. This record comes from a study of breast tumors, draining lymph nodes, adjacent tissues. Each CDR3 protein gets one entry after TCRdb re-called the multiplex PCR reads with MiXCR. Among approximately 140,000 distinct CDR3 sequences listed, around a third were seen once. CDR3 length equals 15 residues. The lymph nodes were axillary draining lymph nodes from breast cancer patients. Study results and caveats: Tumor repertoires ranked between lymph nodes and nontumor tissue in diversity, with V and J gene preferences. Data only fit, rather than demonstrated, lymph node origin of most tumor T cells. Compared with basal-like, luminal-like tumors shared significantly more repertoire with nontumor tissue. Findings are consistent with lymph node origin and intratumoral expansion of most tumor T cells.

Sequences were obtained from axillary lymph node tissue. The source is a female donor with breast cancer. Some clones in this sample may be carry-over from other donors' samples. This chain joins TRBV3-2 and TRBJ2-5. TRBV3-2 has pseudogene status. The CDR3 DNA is TGTGCCAGCCATAACCAGACGTTGGGGCAGGATACCCAGTACTTC. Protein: CASHNQTLGQDTQYF.